This is a list of T cell receptor beta chains from one sample in a study of blood T cell repertoires in COVID-19. TCRdb keeps only in-frame clones here, not all; method: immunoSEQ multiplex PCR. The top ten hold 2.2% of the sample, which has approximately 270,000 clones, around 90% seen once. Material: peripheral blood. All receptors come from a man aged 45-65 years with acute or convalescent COVID-19. Each CDR3 is given with its conserved first and last residue. The D gene is left open where the match is weak. Where a row states a size, it is once, few, many or the class of an expanded clone; other rows omit it.

J: TRBJ2-1
D: TRBD2
size: few
length: 16
V: TRBV3-1/TRBV3-2
CDR3: CASSQDSGGSYNEQFF
DNA: TGTGCCAGCAGCCAAGACAGCGGGGGGTCCTACAATGAGCAGTTCTTC

J: TRBJ2-3
D: TRBD1
size: -
length: 16
V: TRBV29-1
CDR3: CSVAARGRVFADTQYF
DNA: TGCAGCGTTGCGGCCAGGGGGCGAGTTTTCGCAGATACGCAGTATTTT

J: TRBJ2-1
D: -
size: -
length: 14
V: TRBV29-1
CDR3: CSVWGGGGYHEQFF
DNA: TGCAGCGTTTGGGGTGGAGGGGGCTATCATGAGCAGTTCTTC

J: TRBJ1-1
D: TRBD1
size: -
length: 13
V: TRBV29-1
CDR3: CSAAIQGETEAFF
DNA: TGCAGCGCCGCAATACAGGGGGAGACTGAAGCTTTCTTT

J: TRBJ2-1
D: -
size: -
length: 13
V: TRBV12-3/TRBV12-4
CDR3: CASSFARGNEQFF
DNA: TGTGCCAGCAGTTTCGCCAGGGGCAATGAGCAGTTCTTC

J: TRBJ1-4
D: TRBD1
size: -
length: 15
V: TRBV10-3
CDR3: CAISDGAGGLEKLFF
DNA: TGTGCCATCAGTGACGGAGCAGGGGGGTTAGAAAAACTGTTTTTT

J: TRBJ2-1
D: -
size: -
length: 15
V: TRBV9
CDR3: CASSVEGDFYNEQFF
DNA: TGTGCCAGCAGCGTAGAAGGGGACTTCTACAATGAGCAGTTCTTC

J: TRBJ1-1
D: -
size: -
length: 13
V: TRBV5-1
CDR3: CASSLSGHTEAFF
DNA: TGCGCCAGCAGCTTGTCAGGGCACACTGAAGCTTTCTTT

J: TRBJ1-5
D: -
size: -
length: 16
V: TRBV10-2
CDR3: CASSESGGGGNLPQHF
DNA: TGCGCCAGCAGTGAGTCGGGGGGGGGCGGAAATTTGCCCCAGCATTTT

J: TRBJ1-1
D: -
size: -
length: 12
V: TRBV5-6
CDR3: CAGGGLGTEAFF
DNA: TGTGCCGGAGGAGGGCTGGGCACTGAAGCTTTCTTT

J: TRBJ1-3
D: TRBD1
size: -
length: 17
V: TRBV25-1
CDR3: CASSDPHGQGDGNTIYF
DNA: TGTGCCAGCAGTGACCCCCATGGACAGGGGGACGGAAACACCATATATTTT

J: TRBJ2-3
D: TRBD2
size: -
length: 14
V: TRBV5-6
CDR3: CASRDSGGTDTQYF
DNA: TGTGCCAGCAGAGATAGCGGGGGGACAGATACGCAGTATTTT

J: TRBJ1-1
D: TRBD1
size: few
length: 16
V: TRBV7-3
CDR3: CASSLVGTGANTEAFF
DNA: TGTGCCAGCAGCTTAGTGGGGACAGGGGCGAACACTGAAGCTTTCTTT

J: TRBJ2-3
D: TRBD2
size: once
length: 14
V: TRBV6-5
CDR3: CASRTSGGGDTQYF
DNA: TGTGCCAGCAGAACTAGCGGGGGGGGAGATACGCAGTATTTT

J: TRBJ1-5
D: -
size: -
length: 15
V: TRBV7-9
CDR3: CASSSRTDPGRPQHF
DNA: TGTGCCAGCAGCTCACGGACAGACCCCGGTAGGCCCCAGCATTTT

J: TRBJ2-5
D: TRBD2
size: -
length: 13
V: TRBV24-1
CDR3: CATRLAGEETQYF
DNA: TGTGCCACGCGACTAGCGGGGGAAGAGACCCAGTACTTC

J: TRBJ2-3
D: TRBD1
size: -
length: 15
V: TRBV5-1
CDR3: CASSFRDRVGDTQYF
DNA: TGCGCCAGCAGCTTTAGGGACAGGGTTGGAGATACGCAGTATTTT

J: TRBJ1-4
D: -
size: -
length: 14
V: TRBV5-6
CDR3: CASSLGREVEKLFF
DNA: TGTGCCAGCAGCTTGGGTAGGGAGGTGGAAAAACTGTTTTTT

J: TRBJ1-2
D: -
size: -
length: 13
V: TRBV10-1
CDR3: CASSSGLSYGYTF
DNA: TGCGCCAGCAGTTCGGGACTGAGCTATGGCTACACCTTC

J: TRBJ2-2
D: TRBD1
size: once
length: 15
V: TRBV2
CDR3: CASSYWDSNTGELFF
DNA: TGTGCCAGCAGCTACTGGGACAGCAACACCGGGGAGCTGTTTTTT

J: TRBJ2-1
D: -
size: -
length: 15
V: TRBV7-2
CDR3: CASSPAGGSYNEQFF
DNA: TGTGCCAGCAGCCCCGCAGGGGGGTCTTACAATGAGCAGTTCTTC

J: TRBJ2-1
D: -
size: -
length: 16
V: TRBV4-2
CDR3: CASSQETGYSYNEQFF
DNA: TGTGCCAGCAGCCAAGAAACGGGTTATTCCTACAATGAGCAGTTCTTC

J: TRBJ2-1
D: TRBD2
size: -
length: 17
V: TRBV10-3
CDR3: CAISESTSGGAKYEQFF
DNA: TGTGCCATCAGTGAGTCGACTAGCGGGGGGGCGAAATATGAGCAGTTCTTC

J: TRBJ1-5
D: TRBD1
size: -
length: 13
V: TRBV29-1
CDR3: CSVGATGDQPQHF
DNA: TGCAGCGTAGGGGCGACAGGGGATCAGCCCCAGCATTTT

J: TRBJ2-1
D: TRBD2
size: -
length: 16
V: TRBV6-4
CDR3: CASSDRRGGSYNEQFF
DNA: TGTGCCAGCAGTGACCGCCGGGGGGGTTCCTACAATGAGCAGTTCTTC

J: TRBJ1-6
D: -
size: -
length: 16
V: TRBV3-1/TRBV3-2
CDR3: CASSLRSGTYNSPLHF
DNA: TGTGCCAGCAGCCTACGATCCGGGACCTATAATTCACCCCTCCACTTT

J: TRBJ1-6
D: -
size: -
length: 14
V: TRBV5-1
CDR3: CASSADTGSSPLHF
DNA: TGCGCCAGCAGCGCGGACACTGGCAGCTCACCCCTCCACTTT

J: TRBJ2-2
D: TRBD2
size: -
length: 17
V: TRBV5-4
CDR3: CASSLPGAGDNTGELFF
DNA: TGTGCCAGCAGCCTCCCCGGAGCGGGGGATAACACCGGGGAGCTGTTTTTT

J: TRBJ2-2
D: -
size: once
length: 14
V: TRBV10-3
CDR3: CAISWTEGGGELFF
DNA: TGTGCCATCAGTTGGACGGAGGGTGGCGGGGAGCTGTTTTTT

J: TRBJ1-2
D: -
size: -
length: 15
V: TRBV5-1
CDR3: CASSLKGHPDYGYTF
DNA: TGCGCCAGCAGCTTGAAGGGACATCCCGACTATGGCTACACCTTC

J: TRBJ2-7
D: -
size: -
length: 15
V: TRBV6-6
CDR3: CASSYSIRGSYEQYF
DNA: TGTGCCAGCAGTTACTCGATCAGGGGTTCCTACGAGCAGTACTTC

J: TRBJ2-2
D: -
size: -
length: 15
V: TRBV27
CDR3: CASTTIQGGTGELFF
DNA: TGTGCCAGCACCACGATTCAGGGAGGCACCGGGGAGCTGTTTTTT

J: TRBJ2-1
D: TRBD2
size: -
length: 15
V: TRBV7-2
CDR3: CASSLAGGGLNEQFF
DNA: TGTGCCAGCAGCCTAGCGGGGGGAGGTTTGAATGAGCAGTTCTTC

J: TRBJ1-4
D: TRBD1
size: many
length: 14
V: TRBV27
CDR3: CASAPRDSNEKLFF
DNA: TGTGCCAGCGCCCCCCGGGACAGCAATGAAAAACTGTTTTTT

J: TRBJ1-3
D: TRBD1
size: -
length: 16
V: TRBV7-9
CDR3: CASSQQGASSGNTIYF
DNA: TGTGCCAGCAGTCAACAGGGGGCAAGCTCTGGAAACACCATATATTTT

J: TRBJ2-1
D: TRBD2
size: -
length: 15
V: TRBV7-9
CDR3: CASSLQGLGKNEQFF
DNA: TGTGCCAGCAGCCTACAAGGACTAGGAAAAAATGAGCAGTTCTTC

J: TRBJ1-2
D: -
size: -
length: 15
V: TRBV5-1
CDR3: CASSPSHRAADGYTF
DNA: TGCGCCAGCAGCCCGAGCCACAGGGCGGCGGATGGCTACACCTTC

J: TRBJ2-2
D: TRBD2
size: -
length: 14
V: TRBV6-5
CDR3: CASSYQRGPGELFF
DNA: TGTGCCAGCAGTTACCAGCGGGGGCCCGGGGAGCTGTTTTTT

J: TRBJ2-7
D: TRBD2
size: -
length: 16
V: TRBV5-5
CDR3: CASSFRGAGESYEQYF
DNA: TGTGCCAGCAGCTTCCGGGGAGCGGGGGAGTCCTACGAGCAGTACTTC

J: TRBJ2-3
D: TRBD2
size: -
length: 17
V: TRBV23-1
CDR3: CASSQSRERGTTDTQYF
DNA: TGCGCCAGCAGTCAATCTCGAGAGCGGGGGACCACAGATACGCAGTATTTT

J: TRBJ1-4
D: -
size: once
length: 16
V: TRBV18
CDR3: CASSPSAPATNEKLFF
DNA: TGTGCCAGCTCACCCAGCGCCCCCGCAACTAATGAAAAACTGTTTTTT

J: TRBJ2-7
D: -
size: -
length: 18
V: TRBV15
CDR3: CATSRVSPWAGPLHEQYF
DNA: TGTGCCACCAGCAGAGTCTCGCCCTGGGCGGGGCCTCTCCACGAGCAGTACTTC

J: TRBJ2-5
D: TRBD1
size: -
length: 16
V: TRBV7-8
CDR3: CASTRDAGTGEETQYF
DNA: TGTGCCAGCACCAGGGATGCCGGGACAGGGGAAGAGACCCAGTACTTC

J: TRBJ1-1
D: -
size: few
length: 13
V: TRBV2
CDR3: CASTRQANTEAFF
DNA: TGTGCCAGCACACGGCAGGCGAACACTGAAGCTTTCTTT

J: TRBJ2-7
D: TRBD2
size: once
length: 13
V: TRBV27
CDR3: CASGASGAYEQYF
DNA: TGTGCCAGTGGGGCTAGCGGGGCTTACGAGCAGTACTTC

J: TRBJ2-7
D: -
size: -
length: 14
V: TRBV18
CDR3: CASCRDGAGYEQYF
DNA: TGTGCCAGCTGTCGGGACGGCGCGGGGTACGAGCAGTACTTC

J: TRBJ1-1
D: -
size: -
length: 14
V: TRBV7-3
CDR3: CASSLTGGDTEAFF
DNA: TGTGCCAGCAGCTTAACAGGGGGGGACACTGAAGCTTTCTTT

J: TRBJ1-1
D: -
size: -
length: 15
V: TRBV15
CDR3: CATSRDQQLNTEAFF
DNA: TGTGCCACCAGCAGAGATCAACAGTTGAACACTGAAGCTTTCTTT

J: TRBJ2-7
D: -
size: -
length: 15
V: TRBV15
CDR3: CATSEGVLSSYEQYF
DNA: TGTGCCACCAGTGAGGGGGTCCTAAGCTCCTACGAGCAGTACTTC

J: TRBJ2-3
D: TRBD2
size: -
length: 16
V: TRBV11-2
CDR3: CASSLVSGDLTDTQYF
DNA: TGTGCCAGCAGCTTGGTTAGCGGGGACCTCACAGATACGCAGTATTTT

J: TRBJ1-6
D: TRBD1
size: -
length: 14
V: TRBV2
CDR3: CASRTGTDNSPLHF
DNA: TGTGCCAGCAGGACCGGGACAGATAATTCACCCCTCCACTTT

J: TRBJ2-3
D: -
size: -
length: 15
V: TRBV11-2
CDR3: CASSVVARYTDTQYF
DNA: TGTGCCAGCAGTGTAGTGGCTAGATACACAGATACGCAGTATTTT